The rows below give T cell receptor beta chains drawn from one sample of a study of T cell responses to AZD1222 COVID-19 vaccine. The protocol was immunoSEQ multiplex PCR, while the TCRdb copy is restricted to in-frame clones and leaves out a portion. The profile covers roughly 140,000 clones, with about 93% appearing a single time and under 2% taken by the ten largest. The specimen comprised peripheral blood, sampled on day 0 of AZD1222 vaccination. These receptors were collected from an adult in good health. The CDR3 runs from the conserved cysteine through the conserved F or W. A D gene is named only where the DNA matches it firmly. Expanded clones get a size class; other rows say once, few or many, or leave the size out.

D: -; size: -; J: TRBJ1-3; V: TRBV4-2; DNA: TGTGCCAGCAGCCAAAACCCACAGGGCCTGAACTCTGGAAACACCATATATTTT; CDR3: CASSQNPQGLNSGNTIYF
D: -; size: once; J: TRBJ1-1; V: TRBV5-4; DNA: TGTGCCAGCTCTCGGGGGACTGAAGCTTTCTTT; CDR3: CASSRGTEAFF
D: TRBD1; size: once; J: TRBJ1-3; V: TRBV19; DNA: TGTGCCAGTACGACAGGGGGCCTTGAATCTGGAAACACCATATATTTT; CDR3: CASTTGGLESGNTIYF
D: TRBD1; size: -; J: TRBJ1-6; V: TRBV11-3; DNA: TGTGCCAGCAGCCGGGGACAGAATTCACCCCTCCACTTT; CDR3: CASSRGQNSPLHF
D: TRBD2; size: -; J: TRBJ2-3; V: TRBV29-1; DNA: TGCAGCGTTGTCGGGACTAGCGTTCGGGGAGATACGCAGTATTTT; CDR3: CSVVGTSVRGDTQYF
D: -; size: -; J: TRBJ1-2; V: TRBV19; DNA: TGTGCCAGTAGTACAGCACAGGGACGAGGAAACGGCTACACCTTC; CDR3: CASSTAQGRGNGYTF
D: -; size: once; J: TRBJ1-2; V: TRBV24-1; DNA: TGTGCCACCAGTGGAAGGGGCGGCTACACCTTC; CDR3: CATSGRGGYTF
D: -; size: -; J: TRBJ2-1; V: TRBV6-6; DNA: TGTGCCAGCAGTTGGGACTCGCAGTACAATGAGCAGTTCTTC; CDR3: CASSWDSQYNEQFF
D: TRBD2; size: -; J: TRBJ2-5; V: TRBV3-1/TRBV3-2; DNA: TGTGCCAGCAGCCAAGATATACCAGCGGGGGGGAAAGAGACCCAGTACTTC; CDR3: CASSQDIPAGGKETQYF
D: -; size: -; J: TRBJ2-5; V: TRBV24-1; DNA: TGTGCCACCAGTGATTTTGTGGGCAGCCAAGAGACCCAGTACTTC; CDR3: CATSDFVGSQETQYF
D: -; size: -; J: TRBJ2-5; V: TRBV5-1; DNA: TGCGCCAGCAGCTTGTTGTATGGGGACGGACGCCAAGAGACCCAGTACTTC; CDR3: CASSLLYGDGRQETQYF
D: TRBD2; size: -; J: TRBJ2-1; V: TRBV6-2/TRBV6-3; DNA: TGTGCCAGCAGCCTGGGACTAGCGGGAGTTGGTGAGCAGTTCTTC; CDR3: CASSLGLAGVGEQFF
D: TRBD1; size: once; J: TRBJ1-3; V: TRBV3-1/TRBV3-2; DNA: TGTGCCAGCAGCCAAGACCACATTAGGGACAGTAAATCCCAAAACACCATATATTTT; CDR3: CASSQDHIRDSKSQNTIYF
D: TRBD1; size: -; J: TRBJ1-6; V: TRBV27; DNA: TGTGCCAGCAGTGCACTGGGACAGGGATGGTCACCCCTCCACTTT; CDR3: CASSALGQGWSPLHF
D: -; size: few; J: TRBJ1-1; V: TRBV3-1/TRBV3-2; DNA: TGTGCCAGCAGCCAAGTGGCCACACTGAACACTGAAGCTTTCTTT; CDR3: CASSQVATLNTEAFF
D: -; size: -; J: TRBJ2-3; V: TRBV7-6; DNA: TGTGCCAGCAGCCAGGGGCAGGGGAGCACAGATACGCAGTATTTT; CDR3: CASSQGQGSTDTQYF
D: -; size: -; J: TRBJ1-4; V: TRBV19; DNA: TGTGCCAGTAGTAGGGTCGCGGGAGGCGAAAAACTGTTTTTT; CDR3: CASSRVAGGEKLFF
D: TRBD2; size: -; J: TRBJ2-6; V: TRBV11-2; DNA: TGTGCCAGCAGCCCCAGACTAGCTACTACTGGGGCCAACGTCCTGACTTTC; CDR3: CASSPRLATTGANVLTF
D: TRBD2; size: -; J: TRBJ2-1; V: TRBV7-9; DNA: TGTGCCAGCAGCTTATCCCTAGCGGGGACTTACAATGAGCAGTTCTTC; CDR3: CASSLSLAGTYNEQFF
D: -; size: -; J: TRBJ2-2; V: TRBV5-1; DNA: TGCGCCAGCAGCTTGGGGCGCGGAGGGGCCGGGGAGCTGTTTTTT; CDR3: CASSLGRGGAGELFF
D: -; size: -; J: TRBJ1-5; V: TRBV19; DNA: TGTGCCAGTAGTCCGGCAGGCCAGCCCCAGCATTTT; CDR3: CASSPAGQPQHF
D: -; size: -; J: TRBJ1-3; V: TRBV7-2; DNA: TGTGCCAGCAGCTTAGATGCCGGGTTTGGAAACACCATATATTTT; CDR3: CASSLDAGFGNTIYF
D: -; size: -; J: TRBJ1-2; V: TRBV5-4; DNA: TGTGCCAGCAGCTTGGGGGACCTTGGTGGCTACACCTTC; CDR3: CASSLGDLGGYTF
D: -; size: -; J: TRBJ1-2; V: TRBV2; DNA: TGTGCCAGCCGGAGGGATGAGTATGGCTACACCTTC; CDR3: CASRRDEYGYTF
D: -; size: -; J: TRBJ2-7; V: TRBV15; DNA: TGTGCCACCAGCAGAGAAAGGGGGGTCTCCTACGAGCAGTACTTC; CDR3: CATSRERGVSYEQYF
D: TRBD1; size: -; J: TRBJ2-7; V: TRBV5-1; DNA: TGCGCCAGCAGCTTGGTGGGACAGGGGGGCCACGAGCAGTACTTC; CDR3: CASSLVGQGGHEQYF
D: -; size: -; J: TRBJ1-2; V: TRBV27; DNA: TGTGCCAGCAGTGCGAGAGGGAGGGATGGCTACACCTTC; CDR3: CASSARGRDGYTF
D: -; size: -; J: TRBJ1-6; V: TRBV5-5; DNA: TGTGCCAGCAGCACCGGACAGCAAAGGGGTTCACCCCTCCACTTT; CDR3: CASSTGQQRGSPLHF
D: -; size: -; J: TRBJ1-1; V: TRBV5-6; DNA: TGTGCCAGCGGCGGCGCCGAAGCTTTCTTT; CDR3: CASGGAEAFF
D: -; size: -; J: TRBJ2-1; V: TRBV2; DNA: TGTGCCAGCAAGCATTATTTCCGCTCCTACAATGAGCAGTTCTTC; CDR3: CASKHYFRSYNEQFF
D: -; size: once; J: TRBJ1-1; V: TRBV19; DNA: TGTGCCAGTAGTCCCGGGGGGGACACTGAAGCTTTCTTT; CDR3: CASSPGGDTEAFF
D: -; size: -; J: TRBJ1-1; V: TRBV5-6; DNA: TGTGCCAGCAGCTTAGGGATTTCAGGGAACACTGAAGCTTTCTTT; CDR3: CASSLGISGNTEAFF
D: TRBD1; size: -; J: TRBJ2-7; V: TRBV27; DNA: TGTGCCAGCAACCCGGGACAGCGAAAAACTTACGAGCAGTACTTC; CDR3: CASNPGQRKTYEQYF